Each of the 6 T cell receptor beta chains below was sequenced from the same sample in a study of beta chain features in type 1 diabetes. The whole isolated RNA underwent reverse transcription, so sequencing captured expressed TCRB transcripts. Using immunoSEQ multiplex PCR, the repertoire was profiled, and TCRdb retains in-frame clones only, with some absent. The profile shows 130,000 or so clones, approximately 9.2% of them singletons. Sequencing used central memory CD4+ T cells from blood. Receptors originate from a man younger than 35 in good health.

The J gene is TRBJ2-7, the V gene TRBV6-5; 12 bases fit TRBD2. V lost 6 bases, J lost 2 bases, and 5 bases stayed unmatched. The CDR3 extends over 15 amino acids. The germline CDR1 and CDR2 sequences are MNHEY and SVGAGI. DNA for the CDR3: TGTGCCAGCAGACATCTAGCGGGGGGGCCCTACGAGCAGTACTTC. Encoded protein: CASRHLAGGPYEQYF.

The rearrangement links TRBV7-2 to TRBJ2-1, with 7 bases identical to TRBD1. CDR1 is SGHTA, CDR2 FQGNSA, per germline. Trimming at V came to 8 bases and at J to 7 bases, leaving 11 bases not matched to a gene. This CDR3 has 14 amino acids. The CDR3 protein is CASFIRDRDNEQFF. CDR3 sequence (DNA): TGTGCCAGCTTTATCCGGGACAGAGATAATGAGCAGTTCTTC.

This chain uses TRBV15 with TRBJ2-1; TRBD2 matches at 12 bases. The CDR3 is 15 amino acids. The ends lost 4 bases at V and 10 bases at J; junction bases unmatched: 8. Looked up from germline, CDR1 is LNHNV and CDR2 is YYDKDF (reference sequence). CDR3 nucleotides: TGTGCCACCAGCACCCCACTAGCGGGGGGACCCGAGCAGTTCTTC. Protein sequence: CATSTPLAGGPEQFF.

This clone was detected a few times. The chain employs TRBV7-9 and TRBJ2-7; 10 nucleotides line up with TRBD1. The V gene's germline CDR1 is SEHNR and CDR2 FQNEAQ (reference sequence). V lost 3 bases and J lost 2; bases outside the gene matches: 10. This CDR3 comprises 17 residues. The CDR3 DNA sequence: TGTGCCAGCAGCTTTCGGACAGGGGGGCGTATTACCTACGAGCAGTACTTC. Translated, it gives CASSFRTGGRITYEQYF. The full variable domain, completed using reference TRBV7-9 and TRBJ2-7, is DTGVSQNPRHKITKRGQNVTFRCDPISEHNRLYWYRQTLGQGPEFLTYFQNEAQLEKSRLLSDRFSAERPKGSFSTLEIQRTEQGDSAMYLCASSFRTGGRITYEQYFGPGTRLTVT.

This clone was counted a few times. The chain employs TRBV30 and TRBJ1-5; D gene ambiguous. The V gene lost 1 base and the J gene lost 4 bases, with 17 bases spanning the gap. Germline V lookup: CDR1 GTSNPN, CDR2 SVGIG (reference sequence). The CDR3 spans 16 residues. The CDR3 protein is CAWSGSAGGGNQPQHF. The CDR3 DNA follows: TGTGCCTGGAGTGGTTCGGCGGGAGGAGGTAATCAGCCCCAGCATTTT.

The chain carries TRBV7-9 and TRBJ1-4; tentatively, D is TRBD1 (6 bases). This CDR3 region has 14 residues. Per germline, CDR1 SEHNR and CDR2 FQNEAQ (reference sequence). The V and J ends lost 1 base and 8 bases respectively, with 11 bases between them. The CDR3 is CASSLGTGPEKLFF. CDR3 sequence (DNA): TGTGCCAGCAGCTTAGGAACAGGGCCGGAAAAACTGTTTTTT.